In its sample, the clone carrying this T cell receptor beta chain was seen once. What it binds is unknown. The data originate from a study of T cell repertoires in cytomegalovirus infection. Study findings and constraints: Cumulative frequency (of public TCR beta family members) identified carriers of CMV plus the relevant HLA.

Deletions cut 4 bases from V and 5 bases from J, with 17 bases between. Germline V gives CDR1 SGHTA, CDR2 FQGTGA. This CDR3 is 15 amino acids long. MiXCR, applied by TCRdb to the reads, yields one record per CDR3 protein. Here the sample spans about 770,000 distinct CDR3 sequences, approximately 32% being singletons. V and J are TRBV7-3 and TRBJ2-5, with D tentatively TRBD1 or TRBD2 (5 bases each). This receptor was identified in a human donor in good health (CMV status not recorded). Some clones in this sample may be carry-over from other donors' samples. The sequencing here drew on cultured CD8+ T cells from PBMCs, taken from culture after CMV antigen stimulation. For the CDR3, the DNA is TGTGCCAGCAGCTCCTCCCCGAGGGACGGGGAGACCCAGTACTTC. Residues: CASSSSPRDGETQYF. The entire variable domain, with the rest obtained from reference TRBV7-3 and TRBJ2-5, is as follows: GAGVSQTPSNKVTEKGKYVELRCDPISGHTALYWYRQSLGQGPEFLIYFQGTGAADDSGLPNDRFFAVRPEGSVSTLKIQRTERGDSAVYLCASSSSPRDGETQYFGPGTRLLVL.